Shown below are 25 T cell receptor beta chains from a single sample sequenced in a study of response to subunit inactivated influenza vaccine. MiXCR was run by TCRdb on the RT-PCR reads, yielding one entry per CDR3 protein. The table lists 530,000 or so distinct CDR3 sequences, 13% to 15% of them singletons. Material: PBMCs from blood, obtained about 13 days after vaccination. These TCRs come from a man in his fifties who received an inactivated influenza vaccine.

This clonotype was observed many times. The rearrangement joins TRBV2 to TRBJ2-7; 13 bases align to TRBD2. This CDR3 contains 16 residues. Trimming at V came to 5 bases and at J to 4 bases, leaving 8 bases not matched to a gene. Germline V gene sequence: CDR1 SNHLY, CDR2 FYNNEI. This CDR3 is CASSKGTSGMRYEQYF. The CDR3 DNA reads TGTGCCAGCAGTAAAGGGACTAGCGGGATGAGGTACGAGCAGTACTTC.

There are a few counts of this clonotype. The genes are TRBV7-2 and TRBJ2-7, with 11 bases fitting TRBD1. J gave up 4 bases and V 4 bases, and 6 bases lay outside the gene matches. The length of the CDR3 is 15 residues. Germline V gene sequence: CDR1 SGHTA, CDR2 FQGNSA. The CDR3 is CASSYRGTGGYEQYF. As DNA, the CDR3 is TGTGCCAGCAGCTACAGGGGGACAGGGGGATACGAGCAGTACTTC.

In this sample, this clonotype turned up a few times. The chain employs TRBV4-3 and TRBJ2-2; D not certain. The germline V gene has CDR1 LGHNA and CDR2 YSLEER. CDR3 length equals 16 residues. V gave up 0 bases and J gave up 3 bases, with 11 bases separating them. The CDR3 spells CASSQDPPRYTGELFF. The CDR3 DNA follows: TGCGCCAGCAGCCAAGACCCACCCCGGTACACCGGGGAGCTGTTTTTT.

Notes on this clonotype: The junction and the germline gene differ at one end; a read error may be behind it. The chain carries TRBV5-5 and TRBJ2-1, with no clear D. This CDR3 contains 15 residues. Germline CDR1 reads SGHKS; CDR2 reads YYEKEE (reference sequence). DNA for the CDR3: TGTGCCTGCAGCTTGGAAGCGAGATCTTACAATGAGCAGTTCTTC. Encoded protein: CACSLEARSYNEQFF. The variable domain in full, with the rest retrieved from reference TRBV5-5 and TRBJ2-1, is DAGVTQSPTHLIKTRGQQVTLRCSPISGHKSVSWYQQVLGQGPQFIFQYYEKEERGRGNFPDRFSARQFPNYSSELNVNALLLGDSALYLCACSLEARSYNEQFFGPGTRLTVL.

This clonotype turned up a few times. The chain uses TRBV7-2 and TRBJ2-4, with TRBD1 identical over 10 bases. V was clipped by 1 base and J by 4 bases; unmatched bases: 4. Germline values: CDR1 SGHTA, CDR2 FQGNSA. There are 16 residues in the CDR3. The CDR3 sequence: CASSLGRTGGKNIQYF. The CDR3 region has the DNA TGTGCCAGCAGCTTAGGTCGGACAGGGGGTAAAAACATTCAGTACTTC.

CDR3 sequence: CASSTGPRPYEQYF. DNA for the CDR3: TGTGCCAGCAGTACGGGACCGCGCCCCTACGAGCAGTACTTC. This rearrangement joins TRBV28 to TRBJ2-7; perhaps D is TRBD1 or TRBD2 (5 bases each). Looked up from germline, CDR1 is MDHEN and CDR2 is SYDVKM. The CDR3 spans 14 residues. Trimming stripped 5 bases from V and 2 bases from J, with 13 bases between. The complete variable domain, with remaining parts taken from reference TRBV28 and TRBJ2-7, reads DVKVTQSSRYLVKRTGEKVFLECVQDMDHENMFWYRQDPGLGLRLIYFSYDVKMKEKGDIPEGYSVSREKKERFSLILESASTNQTSMYLCASSTGPRPYEQYFGPGTRLTVT.

This clonotype showed up just a few times. The V gene is TRBV5-1, the J gene TRBJ2-3, with 7 positions matching TRBD1. The length of the CDR3 is 14 residues. Germline V gene lookup returns CDR1 SGHRS and CDR2 YFSETQ. The J segment lost 5 bases and the V segment lost 3 bases, leaving 6 bases of the junction unmatched. The DNA of the CDR3 is TGCGCCAGCAGCTCCGACAGGGTTGAAGATACGCAGTATTTT. It is translated as CASSSDRVEDTQYF. Full variable domain (missing parts from reference TRBV5-1 and TRBJ2-3): KAGVTQTPRYLIKTRGQQVTLSCSPISGHRSVSWYQQTPGQGLQFLFEYFSETQRNKGNFPGRFSGRQFSNSRSEMNVSTLELGDSALYLCASSSDRVEDTQYFGPGTRLTVL.

CDR3 nucleotide sequence: TGCAGTGCTAGAGTAGGGACAGACCTCAATCAGCCCCAGCATTTT. Residues: CSARVGTDLNQPQHF. The chain uses TRBV20-1 and TRBJ1-5; 7 bases map to TRBD1. Germline V gene lookup returns CDR1 DFQATT and CDR2 SNEGSKA (reference sequence). This CDR3 region has 15 residues. Unmatched junction bases numbered 6, after V lost 1 base and J lost 3 bases.

The V call is TRBV18, the J call TRBJ2-1, with 7 positions matching TRBD2. V trimming: 0 bases; J trimming: 0 bases; junction bases outside the gene matches: 23. Germline V CDR1 and CDR2: KGHSH, LQKENI. This CDR3 is 23 amino acids long. CDR3 nucleotides: TGTGCCAGCTCACCACCGATGGCTAAGGCGGCGGGGGTAAAAGGGCGCTCCTACAATGAGCAGTTCTTC. Its translation: CASSPPMAKAAGVKGRSYNEQFF.

This clonotype has a handful of counts. The V and J genes are TRBV4-3 and TRBJ2-1, with 13 bases identical to TRBD2. J gave up 7 bases and V 1 base, and 10 bases lay outside the gene matches. The length of the CDR3 is 18 residues. Germline CDR1 reads LGHNA; CDR2 reads YSLEER. The CDR3 DNA reads as TGCGCCAGCAGCCAAGGACTAGCGGGGGGCCCGCCTCGGAATGAGCAGTTCTTC. Protein sequence: CASSQGLAGGPPRNEQFF.

As for this clonotype: Possible read error: a much larger clone is one base away. J is TRBJ1-1 and V is TRBV20-1, with a tentative D call TRBD1 (5 bases). Per germline, CDR1 DFQATT and CDR2 SNEGSKA (reference sequence). This CDR3 is 14 amino acids long. The V end was cut by 5 bases, the J end by 4 bases, with 17 bases between. The chain's CDR3 is CSAADSYVSTEAFF. CDR3 bases: TGCAGTGCTGCAGACAGCTACGTGAGCACTGAAGCTTTCTTT.

The chain uses TRBV15 and TRBJ2-7; 8 nucleotides match TRBD2. Germline V gives CDR1 LNHNV, CDR2 YYDKDF (reference sequence). V was pared by 5 bases and J by 0 bases, with 6 bases of the junction left unmatched. The length of the CDR3 is 15 residues. CDR3 coding DNA: TGTGCCACCAGCGAAACGGGGGGGAGCTCCTACGAGCAGTACTTC. The encoded protein is CATSETGGSSYEQYF.

The chain joins TRBV12-3 or TRBV12-4 to TRBJ1-6; D ambiguous. Trimming took 5 bases from V and 9 from J, leaving 11 bases between them. CDR3 length: 13 residues. CDR3 in amino acids: CASSPASISPLHF. The CDR3 bases are TGTGCCAGCAGTCCCGCCTCAATTTCACCCCTCCACTTT.

The rearrangement joins TRBV6-2 or TRBV6-3 to TRBJ1-1; tentative D call: TRBD1 (6 bases). The CDR3 is 14 amino acids. The V end lost 2 bases, the J end lost 4 bases, and 11 bases lay between the germline ends. Per the germline V gene, CDR1 is MNHEY and CDR2 is SVGEGT. CDR3 nucleotide sequence: TGTGCCAGCAGTTACCGTAGGGGGGGCACTGAAGCTTTCTTT. Translation gives CASSYRRGGTEAFF.

J is TRBJ2-7 and V is TRBV2, with D hard to call. Trimming took off 6 bases at V and 5 bases at J, with 8 bases between the two ends. The CDR3 is 11 residues long. Germline loops: CDR1 SNHLY, CDR2 FYNNEI. The CDR3 protein is CASRDLHEQYF. The CDR3 DNA reads TGTGCCAGCAGAGACTTGCACGAGCAGTACTTC.

This clonotype was recorded many times. The chain employs TRBV29-1 and TRBJ1-6; TRBD1 matches at 9 bases. V was pared by 7 bases and J by 14 bases, with 9 bases of the junction left unmatched. CDR3 length equals 12 residues. Germline V gives CDR1 SQVTM, CDR2 ANQGSEA. CDR3 loop: CSASLGQGTLHF. The CDR3 region has the DNA TGCAGCGCCAGCCTGGGACAGGGCACCCTCCACTTT.

This clonotype appeared a few times. The chain couples TRBV6-2 or TRBV6-3 to TRBJ2-1; 7 bases agree with TRBD1. Trimming at V came to 4 bases and at J to 3 bases, leaving 9 bases not matched to a gene. CDR1 is MNHEY, CDR2 SVGEGT, per germline. The CDR3 contains 16 residues. CDR3 DNA sequence: TGTGCCAGCAGTTCGCCACAGGGGCTAAACTACAATGAGCAGTTCTTC. It specifies CASSSPQGLNYNEQFF.

This clonotype was seen many times. This rearrangement joins TRBV10-3 to TRBJ2-3; 7 positions agree with TRBD2. CDR3 length: 14 amino acids. Germline loops: CDR1 ENHRY, CDR2 SYGVKD. After removal of 2 bases from V and 1 base from J, the junction contained 0 bases not matched to a gene. CDR3 sequence: CAISELAGTDTQYF. The CDR3 bases are TGTGCCATCAGTGAGCTAGCGGGCACAGATACGCAGTATTTT.

CDR3 sequence (DNA): TGCAGTGCTCCTATAGCGGGGGGGCCGCTAACCCAGTACTTC. It codes for CSAPIAGGPLTQYF. The V call is TRBV20-1, the J call TRBJ2-5; 11 bases are shared with TRBD2. Germline values: CDR1 DFQATT, CDR2 SNEGSKA (reference sequence). This CDR3 spans 14 amino acids. Trimming at V came to 5 bases and at J to 8 bases, leaving 10 bases not matched to a gene.

This clonotype was recorded at least ten times. The chain combines TRBV13 with TRBJ2-1, with TRBD1 identical over 9 bases. CDR3 length equals 16 residues. Per germline, CDR1 PRHDT and CDR2 FYEKMQ (reference sequence). Trimming took 2 bases from V and 5 from J; bases not matched to a gene: 7. As DNA, the CDR3 is TGTGCCAGCAGCTTACAGGGACAGGGACGGGACAATGAGCAGTTCTTC. This translates into CASSLQGQGRDNEQFF. Filled out from reference TRBV13 and TRBJ2-1, the complete variable domain reads AAGVIQSPRHLIKEKRETATLKCYPIPRHDTVYWYQQGPGQDPQFLISFYEKMQSDKGSIPDRFSAQQFSDYHSELNMSSLELGDSALYFCASSLQGQGRDNEQFFGPGTRLTVL.

V is TRBV4-2 and J is TRBJ2-3; D gene unclear. Germline V gene sequence: CDR1 LGHNA, CDR2 YNFKEQ. Trimming took 0 bases from V and 7 from J, leaving 14 bases between them. This CDR3 comprises 15 residues. The CDR3 DNA sequence: TGTGCCAGCAGCCAAGACAGGACGATCGCGAATACGCAGTATTTT. This sequence encodes CASSQDRTIANTQYF.

This clonotype was recorded at least ten times. The rearrangement links TRBV20-1 to TRBJ2-5, with TRBD1 identical over 10 bases. Germline assignment: CDR1 DFQATT and CDR2 SNEGSKA (reference sequence). There are 13 residues in the CDR3. After removal of 6 bases from V and 5 bases from J, the junction contained 6 bases not matched to a gene. The CDR3 coding sequence is TGCAGTGCCATGACAGGGGGCGAGGAGACCCAGTACTTC. Encoded protein: CSAMTGGEETQYF.

J is TRBJ2-1 and V is TRBV29-1; possibly TRBD1 for D (6 bases). The CDR3 length is 12 residues. Germline CDR1 is SQVTM and CDR2 is ANQGSEA. V was clipped by 7 bases and J by 6 bases, with 13 bases between them. The CDR3 DNA reads TGCAGCGCCCCGACCAGGGGCAATGAGCAGTTCTTC. It codes for CSAPTRGNEQFF.

The CDR3 sequence: CSVGGNRGPYGYTF. CDR3 DNA: TGCAGCGTTGGCGGGAACAGGGGACCTTATGGCTACACCTTC. The chain carries TRBV29-1 and TRBJ1-2; TRBD1 matches 7 bases. This CDR3 comprises 14 residues. Trimming cost V 4 bases and J 5 bases; bases outside gene matches: 10. Germline CDR1 SQVTM, CDR2 ANQGSEA.

This clonotype appeared a few times. The chain is built from TRBV29-1 and TRBJ2-3, with TRBD1 matching over 12 bases. The germline V gene has CDR1 SQVTM and CDR2 ANQGSEA. V gave up 7 bases and J gave up 6 bases; unmatched junction bases: 11. The CDR3 consists of 15 residues. The CDR3 nucleotides are TGCAGCGCAGCTAAAGGGACAGGGGGCAAGGATACGCAGTATTTT. As protein: CSAAKGTGGKDTQYF.